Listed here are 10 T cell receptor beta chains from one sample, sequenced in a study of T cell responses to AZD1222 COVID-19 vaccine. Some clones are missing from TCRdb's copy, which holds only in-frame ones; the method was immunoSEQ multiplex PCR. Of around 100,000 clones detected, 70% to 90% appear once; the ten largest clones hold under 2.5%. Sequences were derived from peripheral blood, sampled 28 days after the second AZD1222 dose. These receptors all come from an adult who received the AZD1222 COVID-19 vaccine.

The CDR3 sequence: CATSSPGRTTEAFF. In DNA form, the CDR3 reads TGTGCCACCAGCTCTCCAGGACGAACCACTGAAGCTTTCTTT. The chain recombines TRBV24-1 with TRBJ1-1, with unresolved D. Germline V lookup: CDR1 KGHDR, CDR2 SFDVKD. The CDR3 loop spans 14 amino acids. Trimming pared 7 bases from V and 4 bases from J, leaving 15 bases between.

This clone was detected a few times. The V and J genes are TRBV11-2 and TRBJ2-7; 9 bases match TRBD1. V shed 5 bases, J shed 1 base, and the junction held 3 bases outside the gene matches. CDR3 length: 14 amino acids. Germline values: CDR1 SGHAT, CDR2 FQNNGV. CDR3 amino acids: CASSTGQGSYEQYF. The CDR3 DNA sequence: TGTGCCAGCAGCACGGGACAGGGATCCTACGAGCAGTACTTC.

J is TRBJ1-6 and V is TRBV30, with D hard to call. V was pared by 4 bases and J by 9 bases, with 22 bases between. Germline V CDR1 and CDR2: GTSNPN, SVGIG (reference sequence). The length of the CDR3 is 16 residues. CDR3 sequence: CAWNDRAKGRGSPLHF. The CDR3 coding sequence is TGTGCCTGGAATGACCGGGCCAAGGGCCGGGGTTCACCCCTCCACTTT.

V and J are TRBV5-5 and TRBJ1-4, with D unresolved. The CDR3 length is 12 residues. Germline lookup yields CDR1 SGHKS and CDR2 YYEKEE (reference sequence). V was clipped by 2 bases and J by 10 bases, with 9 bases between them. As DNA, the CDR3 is TGTGCCAGCAGCTTACTGGGTGGAAAACTGTTTTTT. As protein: CASSLLGGKLFF.

The CDR3 DNA reads as TGTGCCAGCAGTGGGTTGAGAAATCAGCCCCAGCATTTT. Translation gives CASSGLRNQPQHF. This rearrangement joins TRBV2 to TRBJ1-5; D is undetermined. The CDR3 has 13 residues. V shed 4 bases and J shed 4 bases, with 8 bases lying between them. Per germline, CDR1 SNHLY and CDR2 FYNNEI.

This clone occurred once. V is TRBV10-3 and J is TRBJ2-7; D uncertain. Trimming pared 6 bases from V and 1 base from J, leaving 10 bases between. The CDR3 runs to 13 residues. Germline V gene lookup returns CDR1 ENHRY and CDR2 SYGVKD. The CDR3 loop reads CAIRSTNSYEQYF. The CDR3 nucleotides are TGTGCCATCAGATCGACAAATTCCTACGAGCAGTACTTC.

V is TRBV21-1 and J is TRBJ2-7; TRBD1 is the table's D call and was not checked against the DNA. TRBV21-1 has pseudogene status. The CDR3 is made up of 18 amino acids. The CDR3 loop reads CASSKKLIRGRRSYEQYF. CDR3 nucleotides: TGTGCCAGCAGCAAGAAATTAATAAGGGGGCGCAGGTCCTACGAGCAGTACTTC.

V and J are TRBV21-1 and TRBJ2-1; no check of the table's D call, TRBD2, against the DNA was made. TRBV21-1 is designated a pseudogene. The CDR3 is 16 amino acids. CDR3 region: CASSNCSGREYNEQFF. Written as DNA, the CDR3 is TGTGCCAGCAGCAACTGTAGCGGGAGGGAGTACAATGAGCAGTTCTTC.

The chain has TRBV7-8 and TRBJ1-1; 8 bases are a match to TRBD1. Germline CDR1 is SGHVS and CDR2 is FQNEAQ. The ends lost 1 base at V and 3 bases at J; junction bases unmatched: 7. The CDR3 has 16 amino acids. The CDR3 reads CASSLGSRGRDTEAFF. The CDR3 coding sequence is TGTGCCAGCAGCTTAGGCTCCAGGGGGCGGGACACTGAAGCTTTCTTT.

The CDR3 spells CASNRQGSSYNEQFF. Written as DNA, the CDR3 is TGTGCCAGCAACCGACAGGGAAGCTCCTACAATGAGCAGTTCTTC. The V and J genes are TRBV6-5 and TRBJ2-1; 7 positions match TRBD1. CDR1 and CDR2 from the germline V gene are MNHEY and SVGAGI. The CDR3 length is 15 residues. The ends lost 7 bases at V and 0 bases at J; junction bases unmatched: 6.